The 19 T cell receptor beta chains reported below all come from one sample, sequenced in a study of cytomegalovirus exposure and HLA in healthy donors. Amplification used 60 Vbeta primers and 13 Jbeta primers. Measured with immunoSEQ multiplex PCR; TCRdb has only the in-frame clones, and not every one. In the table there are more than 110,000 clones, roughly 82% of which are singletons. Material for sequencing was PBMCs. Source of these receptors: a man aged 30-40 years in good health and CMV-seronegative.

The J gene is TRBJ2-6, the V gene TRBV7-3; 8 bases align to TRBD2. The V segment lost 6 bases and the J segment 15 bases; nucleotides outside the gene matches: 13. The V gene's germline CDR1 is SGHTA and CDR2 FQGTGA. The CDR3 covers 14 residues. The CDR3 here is CASSSTGSGGGLTF. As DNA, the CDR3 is TGTGCCAGCAGTTCAACAGGGTCCGGGGGGGGCCTGACTTTC.

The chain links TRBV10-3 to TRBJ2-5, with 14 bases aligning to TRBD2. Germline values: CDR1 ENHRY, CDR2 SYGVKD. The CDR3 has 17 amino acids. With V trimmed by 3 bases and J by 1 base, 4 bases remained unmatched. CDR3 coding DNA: TGTGCCATCAGTGATCCCGGACTAGCGGGAGGCCAAGAGACCCAGTACTTC. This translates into CAISDPGLAGGQETQYF.

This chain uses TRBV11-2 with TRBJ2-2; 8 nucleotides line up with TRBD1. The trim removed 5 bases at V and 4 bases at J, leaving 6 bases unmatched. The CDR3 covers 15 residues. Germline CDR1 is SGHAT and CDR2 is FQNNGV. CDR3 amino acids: CASSPGQAITGELFF. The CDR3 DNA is TGTGCCAGCAGCCCGGGACAGGCGATCACCGGGGAGCTGTTTTTT.

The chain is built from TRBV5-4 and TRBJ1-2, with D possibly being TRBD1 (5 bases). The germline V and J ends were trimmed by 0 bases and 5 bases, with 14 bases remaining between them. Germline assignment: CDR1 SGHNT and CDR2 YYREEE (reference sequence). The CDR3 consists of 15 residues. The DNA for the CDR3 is TGTGCCAGCAGCTTGGGGGGCCCCGTCGCTTATGGCTACACCTTC. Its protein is CASSLGGPVAYGYTF.

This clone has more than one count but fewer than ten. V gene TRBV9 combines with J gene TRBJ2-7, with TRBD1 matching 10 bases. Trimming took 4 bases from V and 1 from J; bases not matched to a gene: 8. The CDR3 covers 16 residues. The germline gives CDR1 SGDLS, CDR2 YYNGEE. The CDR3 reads CASSHPRDRGSYEQYF. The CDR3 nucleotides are TGTGCCAGCAGCCATCCCCGGGACAGGGGATCCTACGAGCAGTACTTC.

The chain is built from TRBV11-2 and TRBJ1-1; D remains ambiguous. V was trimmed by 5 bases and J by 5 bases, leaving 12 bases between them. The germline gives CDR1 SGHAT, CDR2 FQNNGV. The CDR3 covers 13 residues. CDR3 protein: CASSLLYRTEAFF. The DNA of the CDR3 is TGTGCCAGCAGCCTCCTTTATAGAACTGAAGCTTTCTTT.

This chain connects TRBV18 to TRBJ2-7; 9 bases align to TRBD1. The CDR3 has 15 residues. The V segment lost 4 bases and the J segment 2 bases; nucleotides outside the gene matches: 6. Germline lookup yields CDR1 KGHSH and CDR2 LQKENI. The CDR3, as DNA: TGTGCCAGCTCACTCGGGACAGGGCGTACCTACGAGCAGTACTTC. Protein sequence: CASSLGTGRTYEQYF.

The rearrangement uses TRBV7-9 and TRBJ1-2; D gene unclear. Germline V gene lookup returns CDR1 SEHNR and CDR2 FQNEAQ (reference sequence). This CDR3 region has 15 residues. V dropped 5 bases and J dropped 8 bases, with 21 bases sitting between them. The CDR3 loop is CASSVGTLASGGYTF. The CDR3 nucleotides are TGTGCCAGCAGCGTGGGAACCCTAGCTTCCGGGGGCTACACCTTC.

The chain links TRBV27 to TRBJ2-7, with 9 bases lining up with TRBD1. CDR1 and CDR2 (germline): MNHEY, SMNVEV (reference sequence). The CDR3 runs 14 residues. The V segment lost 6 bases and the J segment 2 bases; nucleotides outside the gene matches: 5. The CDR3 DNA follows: TGTGCCAGCAGCCCGGGACAGGGAGCCTACGAGCAGTACTTC. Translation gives CASSPGQGAYEQYF.

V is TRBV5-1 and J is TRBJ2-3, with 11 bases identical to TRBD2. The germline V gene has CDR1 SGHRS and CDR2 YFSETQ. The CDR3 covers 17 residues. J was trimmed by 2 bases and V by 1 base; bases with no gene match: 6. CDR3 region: CASSLTMTSGNTDTQYF. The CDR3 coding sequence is TGCGCCAGCAGCTTGACGATGACTAGCGGGAACACAGATACGCAGTATTTT.

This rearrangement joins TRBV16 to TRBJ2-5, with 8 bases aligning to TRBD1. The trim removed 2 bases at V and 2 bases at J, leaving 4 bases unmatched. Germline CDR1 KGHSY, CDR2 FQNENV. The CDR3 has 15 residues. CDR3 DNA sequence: TGTGCCAGCAGCCAAGGGACAGGACATCAAGAGACCCAGTACTTC. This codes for CASSQGTGHQETQYF.

CDR3 coding DNA: TGTGCCAGCAGCTTATTTCAGGGGGCGCGGGATACGCAGTATTTT. Translating gives CASSLFQGARDTQYF. The chain combines TRBV7-3 with TRBJ2-3; 8 bases align to TRBD1. Losses at the gene ends were 2 bases for V and 6 bases for J; bases not matched to a gene: 7. CDR3 size: 15 residues. Per germline, CDR1 SGHTA and CDR2 FQGTGA.

CDR3 DNA sequence: TGCAGCGCCCAGGACAGCTTTAACTATGGCTACACCTTC. Its translation is CSAQDSFNYGYTF. The V call is TRBV29-1, the J call TRBJ1-2, with TRBD1 as a possible D gene (6 bases). Trimming took 7 bases from V and 1 from J, leaving 13 bases between them. This CDR3 is 13 amino acids long. Germline CDR1 SQVTM, CDR2 ANQGSEA.

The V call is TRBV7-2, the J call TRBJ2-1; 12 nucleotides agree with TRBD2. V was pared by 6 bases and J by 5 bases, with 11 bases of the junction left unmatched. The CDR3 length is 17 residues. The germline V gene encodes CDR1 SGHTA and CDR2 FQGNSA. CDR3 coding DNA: TGTGCCAGCAGGAGACTAGCGGGAGTGCTTCTAAACAATGAGCAGTTCTTC. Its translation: CASRRLAGVLLNNEQFF.

In nucleotides, the CDR3 is TGTGCCATCCGGACAGGCACACTCTACGAGCAGTACTTC. This gives the protein CAIRTGTLYEQYF. The gene calls are TRBV10-3 and TRBJ2-7; 7 nucleotides line up with TRBD1. This CDR3 region has 13 residues. The trim removed 8 bases at V and 3 bases at J, leaving 7 bases unmatched. CDR1 and CDR2 (germline): ENHRY, SYGVKD.

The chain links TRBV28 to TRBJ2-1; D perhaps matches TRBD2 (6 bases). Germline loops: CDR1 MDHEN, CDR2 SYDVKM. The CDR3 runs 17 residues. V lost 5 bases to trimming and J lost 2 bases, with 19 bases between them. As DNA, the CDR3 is TGTGCCAGCAGTGGCCCGGGGGAACCTGGGGCCTACAATGAGCAGTTCTTC. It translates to CASSGPGEPGAYNEQFF.

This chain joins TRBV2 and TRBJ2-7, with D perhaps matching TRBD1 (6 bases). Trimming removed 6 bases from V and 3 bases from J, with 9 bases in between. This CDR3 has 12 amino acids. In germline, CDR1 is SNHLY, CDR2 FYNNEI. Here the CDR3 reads CASRIQGYEQYF. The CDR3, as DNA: TGTGCCAGCAGAATACAGGGCTACGAGCAGTACTTC. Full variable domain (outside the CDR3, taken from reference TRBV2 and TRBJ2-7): EPEVTQTPSHQVTQMGQEVILRCVPISNHLYFYWYRQILGQKVEFLVSFYNNEISEKSEIFDDQFSVERPDGSNFTLKIRSTKLEDSAMYFCASRIQGYEQYFGPGTRLTVT.

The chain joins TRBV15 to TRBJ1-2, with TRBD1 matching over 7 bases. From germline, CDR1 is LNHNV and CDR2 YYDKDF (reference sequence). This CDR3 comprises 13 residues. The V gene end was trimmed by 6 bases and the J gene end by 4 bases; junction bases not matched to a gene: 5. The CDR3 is CATRLDRVYGYTF. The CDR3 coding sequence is TGTGCCACCAGATTAGACAGGGTCTATGGCTACACCTTC.

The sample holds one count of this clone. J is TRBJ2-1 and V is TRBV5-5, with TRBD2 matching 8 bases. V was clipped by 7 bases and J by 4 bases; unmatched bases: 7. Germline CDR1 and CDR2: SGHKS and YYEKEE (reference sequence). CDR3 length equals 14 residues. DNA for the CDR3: TGTGCCAGCTTAGGTAGCGGGGCTTACAATGAGCAGTTCTTC. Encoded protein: CASLGSGAYNEQFF.